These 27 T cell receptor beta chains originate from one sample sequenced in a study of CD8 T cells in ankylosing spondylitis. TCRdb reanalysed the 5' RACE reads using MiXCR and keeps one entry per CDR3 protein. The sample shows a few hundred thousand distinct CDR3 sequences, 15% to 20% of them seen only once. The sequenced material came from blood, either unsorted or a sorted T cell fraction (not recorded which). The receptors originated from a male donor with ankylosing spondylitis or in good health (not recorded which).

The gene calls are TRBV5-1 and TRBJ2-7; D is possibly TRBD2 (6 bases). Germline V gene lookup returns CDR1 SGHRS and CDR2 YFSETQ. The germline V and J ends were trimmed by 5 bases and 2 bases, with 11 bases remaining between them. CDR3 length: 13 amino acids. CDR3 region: CASRRDSAYEQYF. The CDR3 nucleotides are TGCGCCAGCAGAAGGGACTCAGCCTACGAGCAGTACTTC.

CDR3 nucleotide sequence: TGTGCCAGCAGTTACGTTCCGCCCACCGGGGAGCTGTTTTTT. This sequence encodes CASSYVPPTGELFF. V is TRBV6-2 or TRBV6-3 and J is TRBJ2-2, with D unclear. The V gene lost 2 bases and the J gene lost 4 bases, with 8 bases spanning the gap. Germline V CDR1 and CDR2: MNHEY, SVGEGT. The CDR3 is made up of 14 amino acids.

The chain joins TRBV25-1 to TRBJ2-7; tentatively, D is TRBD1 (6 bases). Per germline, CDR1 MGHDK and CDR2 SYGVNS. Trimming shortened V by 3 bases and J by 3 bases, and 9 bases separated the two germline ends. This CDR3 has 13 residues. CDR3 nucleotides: TGTGCCAGCAGTGATACAGGGCTCTACGAGCAGTACTTC. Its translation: CASSDTGLYEQYF.

The CDR3 sequence: CASSYGAGGPKEETQYF. CDR3 in DNA: TGTGCCAGCAGTTACGGGGCGGGAGGGCCGAAGGAAGAGACCCAGTACTTC. The J gene is TRBJ2-5, the V gene TRBV6-5; TRBD2 agrees at 9 bases. CDR3 length equals 17 residues. Germline V CDR1 and CDR2: MNHEY, SVGAGI. J lost 3 bases, V lost 2 bases, and 10 bases had no gene match.

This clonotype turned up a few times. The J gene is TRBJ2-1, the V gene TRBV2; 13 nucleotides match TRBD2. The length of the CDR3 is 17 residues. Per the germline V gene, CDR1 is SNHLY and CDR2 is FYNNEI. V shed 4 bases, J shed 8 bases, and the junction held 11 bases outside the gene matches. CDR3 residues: CASSGTSGRLIFDEQFF. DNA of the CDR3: TGTGCCAGCAGTGGGACTAGCGGGAGATTGATTTTTGATGAGCAGTTCTTC. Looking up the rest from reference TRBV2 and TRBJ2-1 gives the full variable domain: EPEVTQTPSHQVTQMGQEVILRCVPISNHLYFYWYRQILGQKVEFLVSFYNNEISEKSEIFDDQFSVERPDGSNFTLKIRSTKLEDSAMYFCASSGTSGRLIFDEQFFGPGTRLTVL.

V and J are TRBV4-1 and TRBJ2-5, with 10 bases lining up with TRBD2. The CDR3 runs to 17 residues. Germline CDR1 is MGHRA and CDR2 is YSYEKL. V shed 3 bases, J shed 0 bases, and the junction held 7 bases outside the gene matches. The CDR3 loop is CASSQGTSARYQETQYF. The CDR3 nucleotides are TGCGCCAGCAGCCAGGGGACTAGCGCCCGGTACCAAGAGACCCAGTACTTC.

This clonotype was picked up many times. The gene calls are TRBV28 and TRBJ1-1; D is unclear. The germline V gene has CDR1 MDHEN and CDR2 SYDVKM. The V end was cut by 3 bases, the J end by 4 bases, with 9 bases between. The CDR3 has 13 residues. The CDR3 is CASSFAPITEAFF. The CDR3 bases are TGTGCCAGCAGTTTTGCGCCAATCACTGAAGCTTTCTTT.

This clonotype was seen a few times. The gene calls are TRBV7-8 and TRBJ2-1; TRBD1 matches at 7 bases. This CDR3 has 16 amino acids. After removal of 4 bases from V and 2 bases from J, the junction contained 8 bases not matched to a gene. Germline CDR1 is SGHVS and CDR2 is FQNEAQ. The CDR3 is CASSSRQGAAYNEQFF. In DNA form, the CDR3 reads TGTGCCAGCAGCTCCCGACAGGGAGCGGCCTACAATGAGCAGTTCTTC. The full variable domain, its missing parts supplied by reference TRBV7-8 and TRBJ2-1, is GAGVSQSPRYKVAKRGQDVALRCDPISGHVSLFWYQQALGQGPEFLTYFQNEAQLDKSGLPSDRFFAERPEGSVSTLKIQRTQQEDSAVYLCASSSRQGAAYNEQFFGPGTRLTVL.

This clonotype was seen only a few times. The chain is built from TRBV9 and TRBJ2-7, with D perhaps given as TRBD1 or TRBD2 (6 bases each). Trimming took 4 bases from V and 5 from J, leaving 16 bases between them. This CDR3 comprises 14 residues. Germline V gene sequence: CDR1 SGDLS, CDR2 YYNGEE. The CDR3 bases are TGTGCCAGCAGCCGCGGGTGGGGGGCAAACGAGCAGTACTTC. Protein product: CASSRGWGANEQYF. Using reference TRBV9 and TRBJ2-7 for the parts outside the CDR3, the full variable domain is DSGVTQTPKHLITATGQRVTLRCSPRSGDLSVYWYQQSLDQGLQFLIQYYNGEERAKGNILERFSAQQFPDLHSELNLSSLELGDSALYFCASSRGWGANEQYFGPGTRLTVT.

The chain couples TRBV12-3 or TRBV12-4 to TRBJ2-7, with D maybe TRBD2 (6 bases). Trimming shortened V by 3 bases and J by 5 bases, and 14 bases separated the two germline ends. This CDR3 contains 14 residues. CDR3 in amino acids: CASSLTGTGNEQYF. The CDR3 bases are TGTGCCAGCAGTTTGACCGGGACTGGAAACGAGCAGTACTTC.

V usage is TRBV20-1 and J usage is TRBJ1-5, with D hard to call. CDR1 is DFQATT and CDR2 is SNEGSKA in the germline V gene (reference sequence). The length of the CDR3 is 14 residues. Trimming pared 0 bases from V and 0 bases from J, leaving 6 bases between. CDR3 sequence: CSARDVYSNQPQHF. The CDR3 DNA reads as TGCAGTGCTAGAGACGTGTATAGCAATCAGCCCCAGCATTTT.

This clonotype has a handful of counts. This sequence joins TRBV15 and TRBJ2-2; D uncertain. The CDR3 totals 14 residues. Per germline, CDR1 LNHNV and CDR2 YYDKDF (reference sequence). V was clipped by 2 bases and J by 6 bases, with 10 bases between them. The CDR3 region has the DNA TGTGCCACCAGCAGACCTTCGGATTCCGGGGAGCTGTTTTTT. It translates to CATSRPSDSGELFF.

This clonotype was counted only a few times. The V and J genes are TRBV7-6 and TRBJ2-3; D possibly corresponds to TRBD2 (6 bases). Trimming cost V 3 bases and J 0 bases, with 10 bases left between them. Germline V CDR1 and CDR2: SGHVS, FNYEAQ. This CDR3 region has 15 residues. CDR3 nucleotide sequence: TGTGCCAGCAGCTTTAGCGGAGTCAGCACAGATACGCAGTATTTT. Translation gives CASSFSGVSTDTQYF.

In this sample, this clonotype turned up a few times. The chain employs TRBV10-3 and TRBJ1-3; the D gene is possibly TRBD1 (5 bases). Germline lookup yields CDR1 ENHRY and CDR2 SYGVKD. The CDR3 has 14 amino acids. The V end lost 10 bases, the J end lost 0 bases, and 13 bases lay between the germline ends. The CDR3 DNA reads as TGTGCCACAAACCCGGGACTCTCTGGAAACACCATATATTTT. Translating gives CATNPGLSGNTIYF.

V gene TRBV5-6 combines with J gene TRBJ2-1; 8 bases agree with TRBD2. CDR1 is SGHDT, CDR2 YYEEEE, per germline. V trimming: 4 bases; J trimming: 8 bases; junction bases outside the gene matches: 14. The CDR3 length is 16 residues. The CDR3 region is CASSLLRGSGTYEQFF. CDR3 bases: TGTGCCAGCAGCCTCCTCCGGGGTAGCGGGACGTATGAGCAGTTCTTC.

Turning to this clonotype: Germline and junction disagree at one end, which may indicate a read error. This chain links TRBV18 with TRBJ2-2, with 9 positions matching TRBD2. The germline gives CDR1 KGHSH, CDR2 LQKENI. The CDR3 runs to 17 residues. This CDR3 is CTSSRDLAGKNTGELFF. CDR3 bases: TGTACCAGCTCACGGGATCTAGCGGGGAAGAACACCGGGGAGCTGTTTTTT.

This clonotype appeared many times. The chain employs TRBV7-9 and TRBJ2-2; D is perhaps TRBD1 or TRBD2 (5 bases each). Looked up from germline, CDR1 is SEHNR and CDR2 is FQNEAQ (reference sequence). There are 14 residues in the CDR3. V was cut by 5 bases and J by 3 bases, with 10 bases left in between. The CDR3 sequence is CASSPGTDTGELFF. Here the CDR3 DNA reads TGTGCCAGCAGCCCGGGGACCGACACCGGGGAGCTGTTTTTT.

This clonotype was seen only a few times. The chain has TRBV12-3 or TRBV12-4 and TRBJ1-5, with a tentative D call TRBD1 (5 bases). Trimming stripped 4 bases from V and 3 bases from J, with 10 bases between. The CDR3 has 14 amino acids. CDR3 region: CASSSRAHNQPQHF. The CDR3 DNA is TGTGCCAGCAGTTCCAGGGCCCACAATCAGCCCCAGCATTTT.

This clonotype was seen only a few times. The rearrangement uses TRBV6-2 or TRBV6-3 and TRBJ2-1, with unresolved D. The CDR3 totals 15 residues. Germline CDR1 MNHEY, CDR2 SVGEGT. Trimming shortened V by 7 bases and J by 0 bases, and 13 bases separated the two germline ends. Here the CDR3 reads CASTIGADSYNEQFF. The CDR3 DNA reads TGTGCCAGCACCATAGGCGCTGACTCCTACAATGAGCAGTTCTTC.

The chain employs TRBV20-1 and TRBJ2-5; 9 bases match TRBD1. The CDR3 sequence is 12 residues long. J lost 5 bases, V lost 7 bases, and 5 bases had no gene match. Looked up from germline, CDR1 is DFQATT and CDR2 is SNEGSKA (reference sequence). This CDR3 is CSVPGQGETQYF. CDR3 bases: TGCAGTGTCCCGGGACAGGGTGAGACCCAGTACTTC.

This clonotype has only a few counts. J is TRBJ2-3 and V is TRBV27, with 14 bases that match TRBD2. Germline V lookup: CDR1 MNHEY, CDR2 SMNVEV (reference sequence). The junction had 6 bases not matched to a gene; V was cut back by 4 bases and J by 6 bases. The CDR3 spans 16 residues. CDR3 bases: TGTGCCAGCAGTTCCGGGACTAGCGGGAGATCCGATACGCAGTATTTT. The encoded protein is CASSSGTSGRSDTQYF.

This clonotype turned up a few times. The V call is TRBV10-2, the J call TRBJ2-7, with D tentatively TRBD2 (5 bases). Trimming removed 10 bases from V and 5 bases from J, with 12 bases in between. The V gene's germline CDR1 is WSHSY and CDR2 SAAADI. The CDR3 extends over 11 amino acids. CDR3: CATSPGDEQYF. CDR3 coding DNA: TGCGCCACATCCCCCGGGGACGAGCAGTACTTC.

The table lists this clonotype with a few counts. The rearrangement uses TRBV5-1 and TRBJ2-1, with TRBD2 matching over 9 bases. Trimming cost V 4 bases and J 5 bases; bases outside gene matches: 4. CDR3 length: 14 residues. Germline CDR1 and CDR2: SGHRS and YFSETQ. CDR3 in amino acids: CASSGWTSDNEQFF. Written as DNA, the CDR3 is TGCGCCAGCAGCGGATGGACTAGCGACAATGAGCAGTTCTTC.

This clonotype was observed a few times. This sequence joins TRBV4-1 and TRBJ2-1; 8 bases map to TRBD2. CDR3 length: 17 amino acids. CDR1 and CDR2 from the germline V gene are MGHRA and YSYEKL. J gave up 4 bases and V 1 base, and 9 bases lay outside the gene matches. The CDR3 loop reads CASSQGAPLAVYNEQFF. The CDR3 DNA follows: TGCGCCAGCAGCCAAGGGGCCCCACTAGCGGTATACAATGAGCAGTTCTTC.

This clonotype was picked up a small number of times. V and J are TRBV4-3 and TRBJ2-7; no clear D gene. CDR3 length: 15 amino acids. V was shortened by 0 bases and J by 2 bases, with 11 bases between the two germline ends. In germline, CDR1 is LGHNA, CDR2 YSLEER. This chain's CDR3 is CASSQEWLGPYEQYF. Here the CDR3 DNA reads TGCGCCAGCAGCCAAGAGTGGCTTGGGCCCTACGAGCAGTACTTC.

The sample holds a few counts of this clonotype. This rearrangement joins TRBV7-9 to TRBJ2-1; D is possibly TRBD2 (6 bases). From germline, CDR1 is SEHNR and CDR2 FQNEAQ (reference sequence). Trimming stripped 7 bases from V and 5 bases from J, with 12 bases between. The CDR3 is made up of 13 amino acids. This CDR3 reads CASTLGTDNEQFF. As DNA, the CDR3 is TGTGCCAGCACCCTCGGGACTGACAATGAGCAGTTCTTC.

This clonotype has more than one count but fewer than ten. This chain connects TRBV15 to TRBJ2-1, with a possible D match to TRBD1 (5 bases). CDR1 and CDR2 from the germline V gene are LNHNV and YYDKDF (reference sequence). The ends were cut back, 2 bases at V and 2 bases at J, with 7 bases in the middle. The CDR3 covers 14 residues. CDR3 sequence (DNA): TGTGCCACCAGCAGATCCAGGGCCTACAATGAGCAGTTCTTC. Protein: CATSRSRAYNEQFF.